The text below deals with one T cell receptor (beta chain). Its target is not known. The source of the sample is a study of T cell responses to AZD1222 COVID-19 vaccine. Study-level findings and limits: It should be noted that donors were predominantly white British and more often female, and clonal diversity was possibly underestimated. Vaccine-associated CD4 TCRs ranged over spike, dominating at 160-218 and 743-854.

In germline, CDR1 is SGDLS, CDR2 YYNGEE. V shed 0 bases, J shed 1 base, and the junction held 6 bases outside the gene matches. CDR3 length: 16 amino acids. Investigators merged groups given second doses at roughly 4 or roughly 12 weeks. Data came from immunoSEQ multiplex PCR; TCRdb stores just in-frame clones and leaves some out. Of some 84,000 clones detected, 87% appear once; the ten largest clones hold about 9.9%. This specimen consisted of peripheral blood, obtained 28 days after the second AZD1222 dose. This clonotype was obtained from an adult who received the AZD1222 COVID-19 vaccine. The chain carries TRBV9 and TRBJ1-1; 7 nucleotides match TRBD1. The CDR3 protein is CASSVGPGGWNTEAFF. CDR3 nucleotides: TGTGCCAGCAGCGTAGGCCCAGGGGGATGGAACACTGAAGCTTTCTTT.